This T cell receptor (beta chain) was captured in a study of a mutant IDH1 vaccine in newly diagnosed glioma. Study-level background: The study started vaccination 4-6 weeks after radiotherapy alone, or with temozolomide cycles.

Per germline, CDR1 LNHDA and CDR2 SQIVND (reference sequence). V lost 7 bases to trimming and J lost 2 bases, with 18 bases between them. The CDR3 runs to 16 residues. Sequencing used immunoSEQ multiplex PCR; TCRdb keeps in-frame clones, though not all of them. The sample has about 40,000 clones, more than 85% seen once; the top ten hold over 2%. A remark on this clone: The antigen remains undetermined.

General observations from the study: 80% to 95% of patients showed vaccine-induced immune responses across multiple MHC alleles.

Stated time point: week 5, during vaccination. All doses held 300 ug of mutant IDH1 20-mer peptide, with topical imiquimod. The genes are TRBV19 and TRBJ1-5; the D is unclear. This receptor was obtained from a man aged 50 or older with glioma. Sequenced here: PBMCs, sampled from a glioma patient whose treatment included an IDH1 peptide vaccine. CDR3 sequence: CASTGLGKGGNQPQHF. The CDR3 bases are TGTGCCAGTACGGGTTTAGGGAAGGGAGGCAATCAGCCCCAGCATTTT.